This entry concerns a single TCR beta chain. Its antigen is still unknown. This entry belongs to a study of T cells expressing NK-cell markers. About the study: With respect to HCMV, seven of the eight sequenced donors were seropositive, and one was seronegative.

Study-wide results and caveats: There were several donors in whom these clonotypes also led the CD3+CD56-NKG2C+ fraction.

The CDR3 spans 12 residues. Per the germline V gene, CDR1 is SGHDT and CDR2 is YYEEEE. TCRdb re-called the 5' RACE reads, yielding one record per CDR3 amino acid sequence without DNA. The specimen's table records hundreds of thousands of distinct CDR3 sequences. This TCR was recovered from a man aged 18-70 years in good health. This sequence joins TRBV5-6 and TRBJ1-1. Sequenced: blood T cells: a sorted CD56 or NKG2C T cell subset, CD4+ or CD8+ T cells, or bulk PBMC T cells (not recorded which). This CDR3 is CASSLVNTEAFF. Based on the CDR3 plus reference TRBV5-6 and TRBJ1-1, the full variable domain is DAGVTQSPTHLIKTRGQQVTLRCSPKSGHDTVSWYQQALGQGPQFIFQYYEEEERQRGNFPDRFSGHQFPNYSSELNVNALLLGDSALYLCASSLVNTEAFFGQGTRLTVV.